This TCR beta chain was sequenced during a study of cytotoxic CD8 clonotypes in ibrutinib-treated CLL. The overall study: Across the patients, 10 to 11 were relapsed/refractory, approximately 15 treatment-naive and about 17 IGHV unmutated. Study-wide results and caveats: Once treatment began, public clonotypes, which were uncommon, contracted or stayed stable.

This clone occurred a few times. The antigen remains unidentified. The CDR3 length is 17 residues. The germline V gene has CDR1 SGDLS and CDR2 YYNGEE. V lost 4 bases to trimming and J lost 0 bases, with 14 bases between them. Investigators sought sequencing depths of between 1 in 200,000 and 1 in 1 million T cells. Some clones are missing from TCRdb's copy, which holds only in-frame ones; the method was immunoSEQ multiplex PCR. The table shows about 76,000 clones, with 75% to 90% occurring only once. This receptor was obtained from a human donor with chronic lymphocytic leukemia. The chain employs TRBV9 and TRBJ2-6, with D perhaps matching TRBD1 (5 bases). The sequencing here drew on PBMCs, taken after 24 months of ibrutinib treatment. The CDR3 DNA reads TGTGCCAGCAGCCCGAGATCAGGGTTCTCTGGGGCCAACGTCCTGACTTTC. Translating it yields CASSPRSGFSGANVLTF.